What follows describes a single T cell receptor beta chain. TCRdb's table, derived via immunoSEQ multiplex PCR, lists solely in-frame clones and lacks some. The table has roughly 200,000 clones, roughly 79% seen once; the top ten hold about 11%. Germline V gene sequence: CDR1 LGHDT, CDR2 YNNKEL (reference sequence). The V segment lost 6 bases and the J segment 4 bases; nucleotides outside the gene matches: 6. The CDR3 runs to 14 residues. The source of the sample is a study of blood T cell repertoires in COVID-19. The chain joins TRBV3-1 (or the pseudogene TRBV3-2) to TRBJ2-3; 8 positions agree with TRBD2. Source material: peripheral blood. This TCR derives from a woman between 35 and 50 years old with COVID-19, enrolled during active disease. CDR3 region: CASSRAGASDTQYF. Written as DNA, the CDR3 is TGTGCCAGCAGTAGAGCGGGAGCTTCAGATACGCAGTATTTT.